This T cell receptor (beta chain) came from a study of CD8 T cells in ankylosing spondylitis. In making TCR beta libraries, quantitative 5'-RACE with molecular barcodes was used. Via MiXCR, TCRdb re-called the 5' RACE reads, giving one row per CDR3 protein. Seen here are approximately 43,000 distinct CDR3 sequences, 4% observed once, and the top ten hold 3% to 4%. Germline V gene sequence: CDR1 SGDLS, CDR2 YYNGEE. This CDR3 region has 18 residues. V dropped 2 bases and J dropped 0 bases, with 17 bases sitting between them. This clonotype was recorded many times. This receptor was taken from a female donor with ankylosing spondylitis or in good health (not recorded which). Sequenced sample: blood, either unsorted or a sorted T cell fraction (not recorded which). The J gene is TRBJ2-2, the V gene TRBV9; the D gene is possibly TRBD1 (6 bases). The CDR3 is CASSVQPGTTTNTGELFF. The CDR3 region has the DNA TGTGCCAGCAGCGTTCAACCCGGGACAACCACGAACACCGGGGAGCTGTTTTTT.